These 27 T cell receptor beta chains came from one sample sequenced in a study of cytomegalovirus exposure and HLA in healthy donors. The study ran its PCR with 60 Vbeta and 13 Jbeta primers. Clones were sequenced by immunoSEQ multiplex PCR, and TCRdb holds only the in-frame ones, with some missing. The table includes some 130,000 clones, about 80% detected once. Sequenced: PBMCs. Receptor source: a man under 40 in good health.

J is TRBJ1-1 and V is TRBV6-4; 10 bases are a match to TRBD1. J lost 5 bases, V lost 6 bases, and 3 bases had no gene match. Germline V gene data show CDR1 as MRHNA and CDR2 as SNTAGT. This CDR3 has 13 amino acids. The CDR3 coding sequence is TGTGCCAGCAGACGGGGACAGGGGACTGAAGCTTTCTTT. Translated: CASRRGQGTEAFF.

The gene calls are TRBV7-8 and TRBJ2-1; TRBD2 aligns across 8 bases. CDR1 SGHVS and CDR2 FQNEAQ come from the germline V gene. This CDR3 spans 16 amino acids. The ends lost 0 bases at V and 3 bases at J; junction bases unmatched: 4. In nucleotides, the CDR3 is TGTGCCAGCAGCTTAGCCAGCGGGAGCCGCTACAATGAGCAGTTCTTC. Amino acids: CASSLASGSRYNEQFF.

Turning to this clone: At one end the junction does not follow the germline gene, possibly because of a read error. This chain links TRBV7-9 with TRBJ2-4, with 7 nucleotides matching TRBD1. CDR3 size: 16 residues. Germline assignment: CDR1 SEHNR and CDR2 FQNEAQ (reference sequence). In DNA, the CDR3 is TGTTCCAGCAGCACAGGGGCTGGGTTGGCCAAAAACATTCAGTACTTC. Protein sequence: CSSSTGAGLAKNIQYF.

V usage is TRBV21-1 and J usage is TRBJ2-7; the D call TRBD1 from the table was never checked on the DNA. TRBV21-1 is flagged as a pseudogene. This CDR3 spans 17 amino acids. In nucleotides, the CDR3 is TGTGCCAGCAGCACTTTAACTGACAGAGCAGCTACCTACGAGCAGTACTTC. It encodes CASSTLTDRAATYEQYF.

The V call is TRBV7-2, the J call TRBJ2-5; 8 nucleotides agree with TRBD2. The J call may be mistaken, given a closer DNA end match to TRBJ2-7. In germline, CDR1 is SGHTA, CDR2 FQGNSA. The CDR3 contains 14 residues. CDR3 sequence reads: CASSPTSGRYEQYF. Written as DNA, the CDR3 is TGTGCCAGCAGCCCAACTAGCGGACGCTACGAGCAGTACTTC.

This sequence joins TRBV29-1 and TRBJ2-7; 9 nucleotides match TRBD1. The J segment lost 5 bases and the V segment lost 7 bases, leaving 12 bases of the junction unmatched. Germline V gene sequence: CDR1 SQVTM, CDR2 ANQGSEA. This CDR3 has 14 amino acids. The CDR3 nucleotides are TGCAGCGCTCTCCCCGGGACAGGGTTCCACGAGCAGTACTTC. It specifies CSALPGTGFHEQYF.

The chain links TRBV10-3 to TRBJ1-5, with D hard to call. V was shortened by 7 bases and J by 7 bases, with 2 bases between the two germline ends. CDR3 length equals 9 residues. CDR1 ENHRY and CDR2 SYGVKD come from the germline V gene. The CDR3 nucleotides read TGTGCCATCATACAGCCCCAGCATTTT. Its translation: CAIIQPQHF.

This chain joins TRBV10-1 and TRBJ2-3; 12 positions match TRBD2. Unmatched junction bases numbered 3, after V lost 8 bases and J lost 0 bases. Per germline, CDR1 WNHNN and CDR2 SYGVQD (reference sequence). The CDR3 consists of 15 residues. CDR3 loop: CASDGTSGSTDTQYF. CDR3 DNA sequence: TGCGCCAGCGATGGGACTAGCGGGAGCACAGATACGCAGTATTTT.

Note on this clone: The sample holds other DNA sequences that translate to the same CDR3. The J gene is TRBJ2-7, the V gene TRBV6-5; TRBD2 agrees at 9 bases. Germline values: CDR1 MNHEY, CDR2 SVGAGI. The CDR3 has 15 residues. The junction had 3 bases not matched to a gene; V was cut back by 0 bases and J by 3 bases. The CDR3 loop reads CASSYSTSGSYEQYF. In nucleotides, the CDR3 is TGTGCCAGCAGTTACTCGACTAGCGGAAGCTACGAGCAGTACTTC.

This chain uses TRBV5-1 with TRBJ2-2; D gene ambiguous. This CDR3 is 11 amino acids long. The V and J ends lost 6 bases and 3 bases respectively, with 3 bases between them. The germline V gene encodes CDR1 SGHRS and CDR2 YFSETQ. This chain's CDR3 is CASTDTGELFF. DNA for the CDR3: TGCGCCAGCACTGACACCGGGGAGCTGTTTTTT.

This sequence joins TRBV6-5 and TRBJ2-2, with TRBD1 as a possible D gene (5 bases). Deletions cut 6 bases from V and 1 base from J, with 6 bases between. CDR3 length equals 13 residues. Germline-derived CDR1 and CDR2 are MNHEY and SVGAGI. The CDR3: CASRTENTGELFF. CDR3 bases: TGTGCCAGCAGGACAGAGAACACCGGGGAGCTGTTTTTT.

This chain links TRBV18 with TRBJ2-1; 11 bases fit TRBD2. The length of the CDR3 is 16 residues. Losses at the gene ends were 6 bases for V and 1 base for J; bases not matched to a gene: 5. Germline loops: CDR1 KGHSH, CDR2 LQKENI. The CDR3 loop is CASSAGTSGSYNEQFF. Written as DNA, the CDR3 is TGTGCCAGCTCCGCCGGGACTAGCGGTTCCTACAATGAGCAGTTCTTC.

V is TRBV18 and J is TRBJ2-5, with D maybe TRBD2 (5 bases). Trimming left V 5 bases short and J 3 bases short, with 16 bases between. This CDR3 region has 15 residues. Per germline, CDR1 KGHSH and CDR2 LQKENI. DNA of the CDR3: TGTGCCAGCTCAGCCACTAGTTGGTGGGAAGAGACCCAGTACTTC. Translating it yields CASSATSWWEETQYF.

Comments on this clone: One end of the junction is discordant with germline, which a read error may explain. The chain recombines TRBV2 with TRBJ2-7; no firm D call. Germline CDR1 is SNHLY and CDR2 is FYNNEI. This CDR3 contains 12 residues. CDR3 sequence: CASVTVSDEQYF. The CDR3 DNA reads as TGTGCCAGCGTAACAGTCTCCGACGAGCAGTACTTC.

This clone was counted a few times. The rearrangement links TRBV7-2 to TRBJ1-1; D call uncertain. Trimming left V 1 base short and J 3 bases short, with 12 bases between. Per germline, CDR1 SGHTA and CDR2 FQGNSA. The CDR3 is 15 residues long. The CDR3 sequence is CASSLVAGSHTEAFF. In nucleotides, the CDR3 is TGTGCCAGCAGCTTAGTAGCGGGATCCCACACTGAAGCTTTCTTT.

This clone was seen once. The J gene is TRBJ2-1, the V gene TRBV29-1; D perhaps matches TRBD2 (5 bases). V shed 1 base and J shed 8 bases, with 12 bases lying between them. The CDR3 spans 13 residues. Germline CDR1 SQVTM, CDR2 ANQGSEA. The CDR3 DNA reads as TGCAGCGTTGAAGCGGGAAGCAGCGATGAGCAGTTCTTC. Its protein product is CSVEAGSSDEQFF.

The CDR3 bases are TGTGCCTGGAGTGTAAGAAACAGGGGAACGGGGGAGCTGTTTTTT. Protein sequence: CAWSVRNRGTGELFF. The chain combines TRBV30 with TRBJ2-2, with TRBD1 identical over 7 bases. This CDR3 is built from 15 residues. V was pared by 0 bases and J by 8 bases, with 9 bases of the junction left unmatched. Per germline, CDR1 GTSNPN and CDR2 SVGIG (reference sequence). Full variable domain (outside the CDR3, taken from reference TRBV30 and TRBJ2-2): SQTIHQWPATLVQPVGSPLSLECTVEGTSNPNLYWYRQAAGRGLQLLFYSVGIGQISSEVPQNLSASRPQDRQFILSSKKLLLSDSGFYLCAWSVRNRGTGELFFGEGSRLTVL.

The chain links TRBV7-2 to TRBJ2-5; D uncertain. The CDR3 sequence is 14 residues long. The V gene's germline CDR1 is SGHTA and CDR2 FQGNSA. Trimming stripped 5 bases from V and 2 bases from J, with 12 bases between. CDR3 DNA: TGTGCCAGCAGCCCCACGCCCGAGCAAGAGACCCAGTACTTC. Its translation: CASSPTPEQETQYF.

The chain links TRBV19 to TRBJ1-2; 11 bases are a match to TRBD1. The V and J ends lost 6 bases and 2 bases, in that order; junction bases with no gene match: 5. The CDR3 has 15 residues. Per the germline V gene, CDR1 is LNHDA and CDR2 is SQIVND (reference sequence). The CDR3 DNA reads TGTGCCAGTAGGGACCGGGACAGGGGGAACTATGGCTACACCTTC. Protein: CASRDRDRGNYGYTF.

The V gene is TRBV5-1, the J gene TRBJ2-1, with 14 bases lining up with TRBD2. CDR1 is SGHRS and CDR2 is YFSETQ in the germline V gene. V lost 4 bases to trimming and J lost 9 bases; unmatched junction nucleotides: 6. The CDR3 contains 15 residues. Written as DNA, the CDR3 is TGCGCCAGCAGCCTGACTAGCGGGAGGGCCGGTGAGCAGTTCTTC. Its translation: CASSLTSGRAGEQFF.

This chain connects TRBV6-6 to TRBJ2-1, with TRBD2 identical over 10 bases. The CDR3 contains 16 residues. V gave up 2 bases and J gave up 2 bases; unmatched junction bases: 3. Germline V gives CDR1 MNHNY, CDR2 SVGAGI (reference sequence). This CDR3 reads CASSYGSGRAYNEQFF. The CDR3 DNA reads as TGTGCCAGCAGTTACGGGAGCGGGAGGGCCTACAATGAGCAGTTCTTC.

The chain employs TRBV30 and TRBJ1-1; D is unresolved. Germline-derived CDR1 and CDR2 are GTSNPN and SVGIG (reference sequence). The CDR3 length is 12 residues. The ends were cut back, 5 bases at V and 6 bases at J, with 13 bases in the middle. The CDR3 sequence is CAWGGLNSEAFF. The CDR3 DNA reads TGTGCCTGGGGCGGACTCAACTCTGAAGCTTTCTTT.

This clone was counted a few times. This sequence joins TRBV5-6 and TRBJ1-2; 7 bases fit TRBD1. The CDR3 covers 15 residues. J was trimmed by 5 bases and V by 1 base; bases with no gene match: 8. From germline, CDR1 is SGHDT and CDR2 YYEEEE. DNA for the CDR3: TGTGCCAGCAGCTTGATTCTATCAGGGGGATATGGCTACACCTTC. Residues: CASSLILSGGYGYTF.

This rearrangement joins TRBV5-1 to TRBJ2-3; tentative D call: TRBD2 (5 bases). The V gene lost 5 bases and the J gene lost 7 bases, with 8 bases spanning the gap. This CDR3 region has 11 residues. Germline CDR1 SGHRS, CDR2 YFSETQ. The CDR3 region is CASRSGNTQYF. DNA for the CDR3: TGCGCCAGCAGATCGGGAAATACGCAGTATTTT.

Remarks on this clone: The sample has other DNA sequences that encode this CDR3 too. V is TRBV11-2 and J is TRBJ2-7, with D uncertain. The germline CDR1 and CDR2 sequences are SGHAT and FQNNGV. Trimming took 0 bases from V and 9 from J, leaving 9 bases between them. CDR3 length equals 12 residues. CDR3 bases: TGTGCCAGCAGCTTAGATCAGGTTAGGCAGTACTTC. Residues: CASSLDQVRQYF.

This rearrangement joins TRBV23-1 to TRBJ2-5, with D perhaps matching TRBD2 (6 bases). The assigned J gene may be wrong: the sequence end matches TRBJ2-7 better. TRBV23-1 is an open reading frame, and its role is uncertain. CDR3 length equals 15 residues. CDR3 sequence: CASSHAGTCSYEQYF. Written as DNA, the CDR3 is TGCGCCAGCAGTCACGCCGGGACTTGTTCCTACGAGCAGTACTTC.

CDR3 protein: CASSLGGLSNQPQHF. CDR3 nucleotides: TGCGCCAGCAGCTTGGGGGGGCTTAGCAATCAGCCCCAGCATTTT. The J gene is TRBJ1-5, the V gene TRBV5-1, with D possibly matching TRBD1 (6 bases). The length of the CDR3 is 15 residues. Germline V lookup: CDR1 SGHRS, CDR2 YFSETQ. The V and J ends lost 0 bases and 0 bases respectively, with 7 bases between them.